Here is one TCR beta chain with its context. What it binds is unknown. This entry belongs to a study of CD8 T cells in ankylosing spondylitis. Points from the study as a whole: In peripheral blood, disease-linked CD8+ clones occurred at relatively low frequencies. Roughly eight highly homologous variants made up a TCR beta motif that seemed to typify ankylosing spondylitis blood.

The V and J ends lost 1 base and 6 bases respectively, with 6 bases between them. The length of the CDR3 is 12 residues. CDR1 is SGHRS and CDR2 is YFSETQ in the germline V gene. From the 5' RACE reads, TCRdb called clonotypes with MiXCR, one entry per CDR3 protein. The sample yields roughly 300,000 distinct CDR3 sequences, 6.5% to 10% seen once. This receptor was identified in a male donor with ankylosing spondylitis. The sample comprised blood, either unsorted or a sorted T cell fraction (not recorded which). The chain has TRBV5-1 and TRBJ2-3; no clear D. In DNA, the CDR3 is TGCGCCAGCAGCTTGCCGAGTGATACGCAGTATTTT. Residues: CASSLPSDTQYF.